This TCR beta chain was documented in a study of immune cell composition in non-small cell lung cancer. Study-level background: Tumours were mainly lung adenocarcinoma or squamous cell carcinoma. Findings and caveats of the study: Around 80% of squamous and about 31% of adenocarcinoma cases had tumour-associated clones >0.5%. Dominant in vivo tumour-associated clones were not shown to share tumour-reactive sequences.

Libraries were prepared by immunoSEQ multiplex PCR; TCRdb keeps only in-frame clonotypes and omits some of them. The table lists 3,200 or so clones, 78% of them singletons. Comment on this clone: Its antigen remains unidentified.

Normal lung was taken at the farthest possible site, at least 3 cm from tumour. Template was genomic DNA from frozen, unsorted single-cell suspensions. The junction had 9 bases not matched to a gene; V was cut back by 5 bases and J by 4 bases. From germline, CDR1 is MNHNS and CDR2 SASEGT. The CDR3 sequence is 15 residues long. The TCR comes from a human donor with non-small cell lung cancer. The donor label of this sample is uncertain. The material sequenced was non-adjacent lung tissue. J is TRBJ2-7 and V is TRBV6-1; 9 bases are a match to TRBD1. CDR3 coding DNA: TGTGCCAGCAGTCCTCCCGGGACAGGGACTTACGAGCAGTACTTC. Its protein product is CASSPPGTGTYEQYF.